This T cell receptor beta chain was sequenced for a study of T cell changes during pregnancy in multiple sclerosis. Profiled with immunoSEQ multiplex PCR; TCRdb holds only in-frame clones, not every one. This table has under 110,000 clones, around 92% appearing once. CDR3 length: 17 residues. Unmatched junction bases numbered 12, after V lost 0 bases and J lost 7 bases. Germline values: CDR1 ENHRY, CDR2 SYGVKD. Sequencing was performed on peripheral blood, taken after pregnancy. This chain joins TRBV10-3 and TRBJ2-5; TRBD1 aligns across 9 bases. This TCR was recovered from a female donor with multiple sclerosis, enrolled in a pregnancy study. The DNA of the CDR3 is TGTGCCATCAGTGAGTCGATCTTGAAGGACAGGGGAGGGACCCAGTACTTC. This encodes CAISESILKDRGGTQYF.